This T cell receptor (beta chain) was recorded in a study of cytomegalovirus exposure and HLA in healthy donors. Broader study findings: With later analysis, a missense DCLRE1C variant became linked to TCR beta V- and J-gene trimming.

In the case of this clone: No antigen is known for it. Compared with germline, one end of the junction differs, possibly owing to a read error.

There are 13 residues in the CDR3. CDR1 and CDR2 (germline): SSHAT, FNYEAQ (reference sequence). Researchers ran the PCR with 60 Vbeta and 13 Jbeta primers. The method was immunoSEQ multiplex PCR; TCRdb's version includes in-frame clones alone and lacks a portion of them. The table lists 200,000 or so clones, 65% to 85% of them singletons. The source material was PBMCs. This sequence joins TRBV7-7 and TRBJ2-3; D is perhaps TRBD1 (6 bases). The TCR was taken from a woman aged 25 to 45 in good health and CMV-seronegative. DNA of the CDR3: TGTGCTAGCAGCTTAGCTCAGGGGGATACGCAGTATTTT. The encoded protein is CASSLAQGDTQYF.